Listed here are 22 T cell receptor beta chains from one sample, sequenced in a study of shared clonotypes between healthy human individuals. Method: immunoSEQ multiplex PCR; TCRdb's copy keeps in-frame clones and lacks some. This sample has 500,000 to 650,000 clones; roughly 72% occur once, and the top ten carry about 12%. Sequences were obtained from PBMCs. The receptors here all came from a woman between 35 and 50 years old in good health. Some clones in this sample may be carry-over from other donors' samples.

This chain connects TRBV7-9 to TRBJ1-1; 7 nucleotides line up with TRBD1. This CDR3 region has 14 residues. Trimming removed 3 bases from V and 8 bases from J; junction bases left unmatched: 9. From germline, CDR1 is SEHNR and CDR2 FQNEAQ (reference sequence). This chain's CDR3 is CASSFIGQAPEAFF. The CDR3, as DNA: TGTGCCAGCAGCTTCATCGGACAGGCCCCAGAAGCTTTCTTT.

V usage is TRBV30 and J usage is TRBJ2-7; the D gene is possibly TRBD2 (5 bases). CDR3 size: 13 residues. Germline lookup yields CDR1 GTSNPN and CDR2 SVGIG (reference sequence). Trimming stripped 4 bases from V and 3 bases from J, with 13 bases between. CDR3 coding DNA: TGTGCCTGGAAGATCGGCGGACTCTACGAGCAGTACTTC. This encodes CAWKIGGLYEQYF.

This clone was detected once. Other DNA sequences in the sample encode the same CDR3. The chain employs TRBV27 and TRBJ1-2; 8 bases match TRBD1. The CDR3 loop spans 13 amino acids. The germline V gene has CDR1 MNHEY and CDR2 SMNVEV (reference sequence). J was trimmed by 4 bases and V by 2 bases; bases with no gene match: 0. CDR3 nucleotide sequence: TGTGCCAGCAGTTTAACAGGGGGCTATGGCTACACCTTC. Amino acids: CASSLTGGYGYTF.

The chain carries TRBV7-8 and TRBJ2-7, with D possibly matching TRBD2 (7 bases). Germline V gene sequence: CDR1 SGHVS, CDR2 FQNEAQ. The CDR3 contains 12 residues. V lost 2 bases to trimming and J lost 7 bases, with 9 bases between them. The CDR3 loop reads CASSLRGGEQYF. The DNA of the CDR3 is TGTGCCAGCAGCTTAAGGGGGGGAGAGCAGTACTTC.

V usage is TRBV19 and J usage is TRBJ2-7; TRBD2 aligns across 7 bases. Losses at the gene ends were 6 bases for V and 3 bases for J; bases not matched to a gene: 11. CDR3 length: 15 residues. CDR1 is LNHDA and CDR2 is SQIVND in the germline V gene (reference sequence). This CDR3 reads CASRPSGLNRYEQYF. The CDR3 nucleotides are TGTGCCAGTAGGCCCTCGGGACTAAATCGCTACGAGCAGTACTTC.

With regard to this clone: Other DNA sequences in the sample encode the same CDR3. In DNA, the CDR3 is TGTGCCAGCAGCTTGGGGCGGTCCTCTGGAAACACCATATATTTT. This codes for CASSLGRSSGNTIYF. The V gene is TRBV11-1, the J gene TRBJ1-3, with D possibly being TRBD1 (5 bases). Germline CDR1 and CDR2: SGHAT and FQDESV (reference sequence). This CDR3 contains 15 residues. Trimming cost V 3 bases and J 0 bases, with 9 bases left between them.

The chain carries TRBV6-5 and TRBJ2-6; D might be TRBD2 (5 bases). This CDR3 contains 16 residues. The germline V and J ends were trimmed by 0 bases and 2 bases, with 8 bases remaining between them. Germline V gene lookup returns CDR1 MNHEY and CDR2 SVGAGI. CDR3 residues: CASSYSRGTGANVLTF. The CDR3 DNA sequence: TGTGCCAGCAGTTACTCGCGAGGGACTGGGGCCAACGTCCTGACTTTC.

The chain uses TRBV28 and TRBJ2-7; 13 bases map to TRBD2. Trimming cost V 2 bases and J 4 bases; bases outside gene matches: 5. In germline, CDR1 is MDHEN, CDR2 SYDVKM. The CDR3 is 16 residues long. The chain's CDR3 is CASSLGTSGARYEQYF. The DNA for the CDR3 is TGTGCCAGCAGTTTAGGGACTAGCGGGGCTAGGTACGAGCAGTACTTC.

This rearrangement joins TRBV28 to TRBJ1-2; tentatively, D is TRBD1 (6 bases). The germline V gene has CDR1 MDHEN and CDR2 SYDVKM. The V gene lost 6 bases and the J gene lost 7 bases, with 18 bases spanning the gap. The CDR3 consists of 14 residues. DNA of the CDR3: TGTGCCAGCAGACAACAGGGCGAAGTTGGTGGCTACACCTTC. Its translation is CASRQQGEVGGYTF.

The genes are TRBV28 and TRBJ2-7, with TRBD1 identical over 7 bases. From germline, CDR1 is MDHEN and CDR2 SYDVKM. V was clipped by 6 bases and J by 2 bases; unmatched bases: 10. The CDR3 runs 15 residues. The CDR3 DNA is TGTGCCAGCAGCCCTCAGGGGGTATCTCCCTACGAGCAGTACTTC. Translating it yields CASSPQGVSPYEQYF.

The chain has TRBV18 and TRBJ1-1, with 7 positions matching TRBD1. The CDR3 spans 14 residues. Germline assignment: CDR1 KGHSH and CDR2 LQKENI. V dropped 3 bases and J dropped 2; count of bases not matched to a gene: 3. The CDR3 loop reads CASSPGTANTEAFF. CDR3 bases: TGTGCCAGCTCACCGGGGACAGCTAACACTGAAGCTTTCTTT. Full variable domain (outside the CDR3, taken from reference TRBV18 and TRBJ1-1): NAGVMQNPRHLVRRRGQEARLRCSPMKGHSHVYWYRQLPEEGLKFMVYLQKENIIDESGMPKERFSAEFPKEGPSILRIQQVVRGDSAAYFCASSPGTANTEAFFGQGTRLTVV.

V and J are TRBV7-2 and TRBJ2-7; D gene ambiguous. CDR1 and CDR2 from the germline V gene are SGHTA and FQGNSA. The CDR3 runs to 15 residues. Between the trimmed V and J ends, which lost 1 base and 0 bases, there was a span of 10 bases. DNA of the CDR3: TGTGCCAGCAGCTTAGAAGGATTATACTCCTACGAGCAGTACTTC. It codes for CASSLEGLYSYEQYF.

The J gene is TRBJ1-2, the V gene TRBV7-6, with D uncertain. The germline V and J ends were trimmed by 5 bases and 6 bases, with 16 bases remaining between them. Germline values: CDR1 SGHVS, CDR2 FNYEAQ. CDR3 size: 14 residues. CDR3 protein: CASSPLRTGNGYTF. CDR3 DNA sequence: TGTGCCAGCAGCCCCCTCCGCACGGGGAATGGCTACACCTTC.

The CDR3 protein is CASCPPAGQNTGELFF. Written as DNA, the CDR3 is TGTGCCAGCTGCCCTCCGGCAGGGCAGAACACCGGGGAGCTGTTTTTT. The chain is built from TRBV7-2 and TRBJ2-2; D is perhaps TRBD1 (5 bases). The V gene lost 8 bases and the J gene lost 1 base, with 17 bases spanning the gap. The germline gives CDR1 SGHTA, CDR2 FQGNSA. The CDR3 totals 16 residues.

This clone has only a few counts. This chain links TRBV9 with TRBJ1-2, with unresolved D. The CDR3 contains 14 residues. Germline CDR1 is SGDLS and CDR2 is YYNGEE. V dropped 6 bases and J dropped 0 bases, with 12 bases sitting between them. DNA of the CDR3: TGTGCCAGCACCCTAGACACGTCTAACTATGGCTACACCTTC. This codes for CASTLDTSNYGYTF.

This clone was observed a handful of times. This sequence joins TRBV19 and TRBJ2-3; TRBD2 matches at 12 bases. CDR3 size: 14 residues. The V segment lost 5 bases and the J segment 8 bases; nucleotides outside the gene matches: 5. Germline loops: CDR1 LNHDA, CDR2 SQIVND (reference sequence). The CDR3 region is CASSEGLAGTTQYF. The CDR3 nucleotides read TGTGCCAGTAGTGAAGGACTAGCGGGAACTACGCAGTATTTT.

The chain has TRBV28 and TRBJ2-2, with 7 bases that match TRBD1. Per germline, CDR1 MDHEN and CDR2 SYDVKM. The CDR3 totals 15 residues. V lost 6 bases to trimming and J lost 5 bases; unmatched junction nucleotides: 9. This chain's CDR3 is CASSSTGIKTGELFF. In DNA, the CDR3 is TGTGCCAGCAGCTCGACAGGGATTAAGACCGGGGAGCTGTTTTTT.

The rearrangement uses TRBV30 and TRBJ2-6; D uncertain. CDR3 size: 14 residues. The V gene's germline CDR1 is GTSNPN and CDR2 SVGIG (reference sequence). V gave up 1 base and J gave up 0 bases, with 4 bases separating them. The CDR3, as DNA: TGTGCCTGGAGTGGGAGCTCTGGGGCCAACGTCCTGACTTTC. It translates to CAWSGSSGANVLTF.

There are a few counts of this clone. This rearrangement joins TRBV27 to TRBJ2-3, with 8 bases fitting TRBD1. J gave up 5 bases and V 6 bases, and 10 bases lay outside the gene matches. Germline values: CDR1 MNHEY, CDR2 SMNVEV (reference sequence). The length of the CDR3 is 15 residues. The DNA for the CDR3 is TGTGCCAGCAGCGTCCAGGGGGCAGGGCGAGATACGCAGTATTTT. Translating gives CASSVQGAGRDTQYF.

V and J are TRBV28 and TRBJ1-2; D remains unclear. Germline V gene sequence: CDR1 MDHEN, CDR2 SYDVKM. The germline V and J ends were trimmed by 4 bases and 7 bases, with 13 bases remaining between them. The CDR3 consists of 13 residues. The CDR3 is CASSSPGVGGYTF. As DNA, the CDR3 is TGTGCCAGCAGTTCACCCGGGGTCGGTGGCTACACCTTC.

In its sample, this clone was seen a few times. The gene calls are TRBV7-8 and TRBJ2-3; D is perhaps TRBD1 or TRBD2 (5 bases each). The CDR3 totals 15 residues. Germline V CDR1 and CDR2: SGHVS, FQNEAQ. V gave up 6 bases and J gave up 2 bases, with 15 bases separating them. Here the CDR3 DNA reads TGTGCCAGCAGGTCTATGGGGACGAACACAGATACGCAGTATTTT. Translating gives CASRSMGTNTDTQYF.

CDR3 amino acids: CASSVTGVGELFF. For the CDR3, the DNA is TGTGCCAGCAGCGTCACAGGGGTCGGGGAGCTGTTTTTT. V gene TRBV9 combines with J gene TRBJ2-2, with 7 bases lining up with TRBD1. This CDR3 contains 13 residues. The V gene's germline CDR1 is SGDLS and CDR2 YYNGEE. With V trimmed by 2 bases and J by 7 bases, 2 bases remained unmatched. Full variable domain (rest looked up from reference TRBV9 and TRBJ2-2): DSGVTQTPKHLITATGQRVTLRCSPRSGDLSVYWYQQSLDQGLQFLIQYYNGEERAKGNILERFSAQQFPDLHSELNLSSLELGDSALYFCASSVTGVGELFFGEGSRLTVL.